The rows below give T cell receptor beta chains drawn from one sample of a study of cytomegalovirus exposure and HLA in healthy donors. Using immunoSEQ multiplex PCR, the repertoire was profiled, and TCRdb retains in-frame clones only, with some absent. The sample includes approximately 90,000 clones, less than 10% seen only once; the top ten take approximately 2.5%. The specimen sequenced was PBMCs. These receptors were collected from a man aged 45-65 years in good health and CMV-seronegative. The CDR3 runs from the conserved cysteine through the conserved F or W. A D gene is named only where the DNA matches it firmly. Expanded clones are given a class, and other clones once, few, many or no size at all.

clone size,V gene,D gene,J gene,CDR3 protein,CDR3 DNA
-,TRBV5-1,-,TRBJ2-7,CASSFGAYEQYF,TGCGCCAGCAGCTTTGGGGCGTACGAGCAGTACTTC
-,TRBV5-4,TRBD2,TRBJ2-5,CASSLVSGSSDRYF,TGTGCCAGCAGCTTGGTTAGCGGGAGCAGCGACCGGTACTTC
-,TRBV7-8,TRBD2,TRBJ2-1,CASSFDSGTSLLSSYNEQFF,TGTGCCAGCAGCTTCGATTCCGGGACTAGCCTATTAAGCTCCTACAATGAGCAGTTCTTC
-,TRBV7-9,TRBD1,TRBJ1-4,CASSLVQGEKLFF,TGTGCCAGCAGCTTAGTACAGGGGGAAAAACTGTTTTTT
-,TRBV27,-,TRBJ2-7,CASSYLRGLYEQYF,TGTGCCAGCAGCTATCTAAGGGGACTCTACGAGCAGTACTTC
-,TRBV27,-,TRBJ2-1,CASSLEGKWYNEQFF,TGTGCCAGCAGTTTGGAGGGGAAGTGGTACAATGAGCAGTTCTTC
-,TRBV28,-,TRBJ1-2,CASSRHTGLYGYTF,TGTGCCAGCAGCCGACACACAGGGCTCTATGGCTACACCTTC
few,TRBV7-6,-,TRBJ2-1,CASSLEQGPLNEQFF,TGTGCCAGCAGCTTAGAACAGGGTCCCCTCAATGAGCAGTTCTTC
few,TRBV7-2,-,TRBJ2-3,CASSLPDTQYF,TGTGCCAGCAGCTTACCGGATACGCAGTATTTT
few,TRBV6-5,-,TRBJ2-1,CASSRPPNEQFF,TGTGCCAGCAGCCGTCCCCCCAATGAGCAGTTCTTC
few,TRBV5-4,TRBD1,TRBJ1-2,CASSLEGDRGYTF,TGTGCCAGCAGCTTGGAGGGGGACAGAGGCTACACCTTC
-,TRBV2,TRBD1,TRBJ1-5,CASRLGTDVGNQPQHF,TGTGCCAGCAGACTTGGGACAGACGTTGGCAATCAGCCCCAGCATTTT
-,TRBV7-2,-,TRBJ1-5,CASSLTGYQPQHF,TGTGCCAGCAGCTTAACAGGCTATCAGCCCCAGCATTTT
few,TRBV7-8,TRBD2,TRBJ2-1,CASSAAGGTHVEQFF,TGTGCCAGCAGCGCAGCGGGGGGGACGCATGTTGAGCAGTTCTTC
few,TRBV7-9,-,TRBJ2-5,CASSPSVQETQYF,TGTGCCAGCAGCCCTAGTGTCCAAGAGACCCAGTACTTC
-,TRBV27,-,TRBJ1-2,CASSRDLRGAYGYTF,TGTGCCAGCAGTCGAGACTTGCGGGGGGCCTATGGCTACACCTTC
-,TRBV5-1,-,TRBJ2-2,CASNPGMAGELFF,TGCGCCAGCAATCCAGGGATGGCCGGGGAGCTGTTTTTT
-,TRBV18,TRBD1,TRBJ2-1,CASSPRQGYNEQFF,TGTGCCAGCTCACCCAGACAGGGGTACAATGAGCAGTTCTTC
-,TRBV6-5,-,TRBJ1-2,CASSYSDSGDGGYTF,TGTGCCAGCAGTTACTCGGATTCAGGTGACGGAGGCTACACCTTC
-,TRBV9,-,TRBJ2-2,CASSPSLGTGELFF,TGTGCCAGCAGCCCTAGCTTGGGGACCGGGGAGCTGTTTTTT
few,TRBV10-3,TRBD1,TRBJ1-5,CAISESQGAGQPQHF,TGTGCCATCAGTGAGTCGCAGGGGGCAGGTCAGCCCCAGCATTTT
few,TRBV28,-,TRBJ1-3,CASSLYQGSSGNTIYF,TGTGCCAGCAGTTTATACCAGGGAAGCTCTGGAAACACCATATATTTT
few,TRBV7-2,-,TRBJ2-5,CASSSRTVETQYF,TGTGCCAGCAGCTCCAGGACAGTGGAGACCCAGTACTTC
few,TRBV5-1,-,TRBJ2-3,CASSWGDSKSTDTQYF,TGCGCCAGCAGCTGGGGGGACAGTAAGAGCACAGATACGCAGTATTTT
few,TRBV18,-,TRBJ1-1,CASSPPSRTEAFF,TGTGCCAGCTCACCACCTTCCAGGACTGAAGCTTTCTTT
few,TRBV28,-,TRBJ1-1,CASSRDTSQVF,TGTGCCAGCAGTAGGGACACCAGTCAGGTCTTT
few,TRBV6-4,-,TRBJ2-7,CASSERHGSTYEQYF,TGTGCCAGCAGTGAGAGGCATGGGAGTACATACGAGCAGTACTTC
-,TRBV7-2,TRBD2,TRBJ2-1,CASNLSGSEYNEQFF,TGTGCCAGCAACTTAAGCGGGAGTGAGTACAATGAGCAGTTCTTC
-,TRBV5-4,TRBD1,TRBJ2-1,CASSTTGGSYNEQFF,TGTGCCAGCAGCACAACAGGGGGCTCCTACAATGAGCAGTTCTTC
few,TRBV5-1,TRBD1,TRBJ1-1,CASSLDTGRGTEAFF,TGCGCCAGCAGCTTGGATACCGGCAGGGGGACTGAAGCTTTCTTT
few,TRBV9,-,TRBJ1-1,CASTPLQGPDTEAFF,TGTGCCAGCACCCCATTACAGGGACCAGACACTGAAGCTTTCTTT
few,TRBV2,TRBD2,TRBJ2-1,CASSARLALSYNEQFF,TGTGCCAGCAGTGCCCGACTAGCCCTCTCCTACAATGAGCAGTTCTTC
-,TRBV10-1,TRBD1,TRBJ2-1,CASSQTGGGYNEQFF,TGCGCCAGCAGCCAGACAGGGGGCGGCTACAATGAGCAGTTCTTC
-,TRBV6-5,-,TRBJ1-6,CASRTTVQGWSPLHF,TGTGCCAGCAGAACCACGGTGCAGGGGTGGTCACCCCTCCACTTT
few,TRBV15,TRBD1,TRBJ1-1,CATSREILQGAKAEAFF,TGTGCCACCAGCAGAGAGATTCTACAGGGGGCGAAGGCTGAAGCTTTCTTT
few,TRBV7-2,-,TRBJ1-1,CASSLAGGPMNTEAFF,TGTGCCAGCAGCTTAGCAGGGGGACCCATGAACACTGAAGCTTTCTTT
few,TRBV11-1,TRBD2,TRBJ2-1,CASRGLAGGEEQFF,TGTGCCAGCAGGGGACTAGCGGGAGGTGAGGAGCAGTTCTTC
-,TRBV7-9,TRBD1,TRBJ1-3,CASSSIGQGVSGNTIYF,TGTGCCAGCAGCTCAATCGGACAGGGGGTCTCTGGAAACACCATATATTTT
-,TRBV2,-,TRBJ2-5,CASSRDSQETQYF,TGTGCCAGCAGTCGGGACTCGCAAGAGACCCAGTACTTC
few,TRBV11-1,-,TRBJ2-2,CASSFTSSNTGELFF,TGTGCCAGCAGCTTCACATCTTCGAACACCGGGGAGCTGTTTTTT
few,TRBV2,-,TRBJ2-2,CASSTGSGELFF,TGTGCCAGCAGTACAGGGTCCGGGGAGCTGTTTTTT
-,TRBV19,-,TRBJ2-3,CASSMGQPSTDTQYF,TGTGCCAGTAGTATGGGACAACCTAGCACAGATACGCAGTATTTT
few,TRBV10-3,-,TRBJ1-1,CAISAQGTNTEAFF,TGTGCCATCAGTGCTCAGGGAACAAACACTGAAGCTTTCTTT